A single sample is the source of the 7 T cell receptor beta chains below, sequenced in a study of OX40 agonist ivuxolimab in advanced cancers. Repertoires were generated with immunoSEQ multiplex PCR, while TCRdb's copy carries only in-frame clones and drops some. This table has approximately 52,000 clones, 85% to 95% appearing once. Sequenced material: CD4+ or CD8+ T cells sorted from blood, taken in a trial of the OX40 agonist ivuxolimab. All receptors derive from an adult with an advanced solid tumor such as melanoma, head and neck, liver or kidney cancer.

V gene TRBV7-6 combines with J gene TRBJ1-1; 8 bases line up with TRBD1. Germline V gives CDR1 SGHVS, CDR2 FNYEAQ. The CDR3 has 12 residues. V lost 8 bases to trimming and J lost 5 bases; unmatched junction nucleotides: 4. CDR3 bases: TGTGCCAGCTCACAGGGGGAGACTGAAGCTTTCTTT. It is translated as CASSQGETEAFF.

In this sample, this clone turned up a few times. The chain couples TRBV6-5 to TRBJ1-2; D not certain. The CDR3 covers 14 residues. Germline CDR1 MNHEY, CDR2 SVGAGI. Trimming stripped 2 bases from V and 0 bases from J, with 7 bases between. The CDR3 here is CASSYGGTNYGYTF. The CDR3 bases are TGTGCCAGCAGTTACGGAGGGACTAACTATGGCTACACCTTC.

The sample holds a few counts of this clone. The chain links TRBV4-3 to TRBJ1-1, with D possibly TRBD1 on 6 matching bases. Between the trimmed V and J ends, which lost 0 bases and 0 bases, there was a span of 8 bases. This CDR3 comprises 15 residues. From germline, CDR1 is LGHNA and CDR2 YSLEER. The CDR3 region is CASSQEPGVNTEAFF. The CDR3 bases are TGCGCCAGCAGCCAAGAACCAGGGGTGAACACTGAAGCTTTCTTT.

The J gene is TRBJ1-3, the V gene TRBV28, with D possibly matching TRBD1 (5 bases). From germline, CDR1 is MDHEN and CDR2 SYDVKM. With 3 bases removed from V and 0 bases from J, the gap between germline ends came to 9 bases. The CDR3 totals 15 residues. DNA for the CDR3: TGTGCCAGCAGTTTGGGGGGTTTCTCTGGAAACACCATATATTTT. Amino acids: CASSLGGFSGNTIYF.

This clone was seen a single time. The V and J genes are TRBV27 and TRBJ2-1; TRBD1 might be the D (5 bases). Germline loops: CDR1 MNHEY, CDR2 SMNVEV (reference sequence). The CDR3 extends over 15 amino acids. Trimming removed 6 bases at V and 1 base at J, with 13 bases between. This CDR3 is CASSDRQPSYNEQFF. The CDR3 DNA follows: TGTGCCAGCAGCGATCGACAGCCGTCCTACAATGAGCAGTTCTTC.

The chain joins TRBV28 to TRBJ2-2; 9 bases match TRBD2. Losses at the gene ends were 6 bases for V and 4 bases for J; bases not matched to a gene: 9. CDR1 and CDR2 from the germline V gene are MDHEN and SYDVKM. The CDR3 is 16 residues long. CDR3 DNA sequence: TGTGCCAGCAGCTTAGCGGGAGACGGGAGCACCGGGGAGCTGTTTTTT. Residues: CASSLAGDGSTGELFF.

This clone has only a few counts. The V and J genes are TRBV7-9 and TRBJ2-1; D not resolved. Germline CDR1 and CDR2: SEHNR and FQNEAQ (reference sequence). The ends were cut back, 6 bases at V and 8 bases at J, with 8 bases in the middle. This CDR3 region has 11 residues. The CDR3 DNA is TGTGCCAGCAGTTTCGAATATGAGCAGTTCTTC. Amino acid sequence: CASSFEYEQFF. The entire variable domain, with the rest obtained from reference TRBV7-9 and TRBJ2-1, is as follows: DTGVSQNPRHKITKRGQNVTFRCDPISEHNRLYWYRQTLGQGPEFLTYFQNEAQLEKSRLLSDRFSAERPKGSFSTLEIQRTEQGDSAMYLCASSFEYEQFFGPGTRLTVL.